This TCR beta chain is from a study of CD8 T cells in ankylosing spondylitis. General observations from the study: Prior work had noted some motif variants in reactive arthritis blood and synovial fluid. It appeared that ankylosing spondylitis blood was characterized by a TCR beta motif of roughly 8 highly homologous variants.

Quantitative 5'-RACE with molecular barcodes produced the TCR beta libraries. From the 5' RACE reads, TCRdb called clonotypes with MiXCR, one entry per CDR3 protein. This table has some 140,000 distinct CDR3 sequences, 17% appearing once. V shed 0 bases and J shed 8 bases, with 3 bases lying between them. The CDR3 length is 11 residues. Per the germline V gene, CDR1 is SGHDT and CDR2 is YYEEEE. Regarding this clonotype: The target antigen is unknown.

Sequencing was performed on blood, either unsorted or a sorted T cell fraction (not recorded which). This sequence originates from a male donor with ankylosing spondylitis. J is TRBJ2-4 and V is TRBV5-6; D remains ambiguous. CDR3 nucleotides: TGTGCCAGCAGCTTGGGTCACATTCAGTACTTC. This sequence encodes CASSLGHIQYF.